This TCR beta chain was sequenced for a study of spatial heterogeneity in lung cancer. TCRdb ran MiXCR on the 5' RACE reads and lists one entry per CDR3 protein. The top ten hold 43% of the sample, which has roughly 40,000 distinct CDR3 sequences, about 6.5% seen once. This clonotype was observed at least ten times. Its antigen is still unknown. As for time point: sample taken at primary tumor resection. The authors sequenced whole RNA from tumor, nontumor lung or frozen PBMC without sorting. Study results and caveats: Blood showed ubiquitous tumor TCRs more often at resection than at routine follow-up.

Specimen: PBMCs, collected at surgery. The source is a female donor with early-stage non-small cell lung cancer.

The CDR3 here is CASSQGLGEGTGELFF. In DNA, the CDR3 is TGTGCCAGCAGCCAAGGTCTCGGGGAGGGCACCGGGGAGCTGTTTTTT. The gene calls are TRBV4-2 and TRBJ2-2; 7 positions agree with TRBD2. The CDR3 totals 16 residues. V was pared by 1 base and J by 4 bases, with 6 bases of the junction left unmatched. The germline V gene encodes CDR1 LGHNA and CDR2 YNFKEQ.